This TCR beta chain was profiled in a study of tumor-infiltrating lymphocytes in localized non-small cell lung cancer. The study, taken as a whole, reports: Technical variation could not be separated from intratumor heterogeneity here.

CDR1 and CDR2 from the germline V gene are SGHAT and FQNNGV. The CDR3 extends over 13 amino acids. V lost 0 bases, J lost 11 bases, and 11 bases lay in between. Worth noting for this clone: Its antigen is still unknown.

The assay was immunoSEQ multiplex PCR, and TCRdb's table has in-frame clones only and misses some. The table includes 3,000 to 4,500 clones, about 70% detected once. The material sequenced was uninvolved lung tissue not adjacent to the tumor. The rearrangement joins TRBV11-2 to TRBJ2-1, with D unresolved. The sequence was collected from a human donor with non-small cell lung cancer. The CDR3, as DNA: TGTGCCAGCAGCTTAGATCAACCTGGGAAGCAGTTCTTC. Its translation: CASSLDQPGKQFF.